The clone carrying this T cell receptor beta chain was counted once. In the authors' workflow: Nucleated cell number was recorded as an estimate derived from reference gene primer amplification. The method was immunoSEQ multiplex PCR; TCRdb's version includes in-frame clones alone and lacks a portion of them. V, J and clone size are those of that table, while D and trimming were read from the DNA. This sample has about 81,000 clones; 91% occur once, and the top ten carry under 2.5%. These data belong to a study of blood T cell repertoires in COVID-19. Study in general: The United States, Italy and Spain were the sources of the acute and convalescent COVID-19 samples. The cDNA or gDNA used as material had been derived from T cells, B-cell-depleted T cells, or PBMCs.

The germline V gene has CDR1 LNHNV and CDR2 YYDKDF (reference sequence). V was clipped by 4 bases and J by 6 bases, with 12 bases between them. The CDR3 is 13 amino acids. The sample comprised peripheral blood. The chain combines TRBV15 with TRBJ1-2, with unresolved D. The receptor comes from a woman in her 50s in a cohort sampled during active COVID-19. This chain's CDR3 is CATSISVNDGYTF. CDR3 DNA sequence: TGTGCCACCAGCATATCTGTAAATGATGGCTACACCTTC.